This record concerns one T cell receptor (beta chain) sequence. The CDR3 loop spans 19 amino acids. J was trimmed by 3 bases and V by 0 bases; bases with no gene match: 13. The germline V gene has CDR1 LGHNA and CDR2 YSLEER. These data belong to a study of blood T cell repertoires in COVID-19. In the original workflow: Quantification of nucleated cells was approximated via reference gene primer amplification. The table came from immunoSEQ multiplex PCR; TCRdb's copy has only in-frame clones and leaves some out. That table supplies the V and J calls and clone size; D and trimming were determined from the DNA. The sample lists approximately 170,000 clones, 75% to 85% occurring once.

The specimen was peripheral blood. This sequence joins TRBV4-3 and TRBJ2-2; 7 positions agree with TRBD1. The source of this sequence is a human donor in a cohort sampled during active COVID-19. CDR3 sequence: CASSQDPPRQGSDTGELFF. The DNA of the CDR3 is TGCGCCAGCAGCCAAGATCCCCCCCGACAGGGTTCGGACACCGGGGAGCTGTTTTTT.